A few counts support the clone carrying this T cell receptor beta chain. Antigen: not known. This specimen belongs to a study of CD8 T cells in ankylosing spondylitis. V was trimmed by 5 bases and J by 0 bases, leaving 11 bases between them. CDR3 length: 16 amino acids. Germline values: CDR1 LGHDT, CDR2 YNNKEL (reference sequence). Whole-study findings and limits: Disease-linked clones bore a CD8+ phenotype, appearing relatively rarely in peripheral blood. Made up of 7 to 9 highly homologous variants, a TCR beta motif appeared characteristic of ankylosing spondylitis blood.

Each CDR3 protein gets one entry after TCRdb re-called the 5' RACE reads with MiXCR. Of about 500,000 distinct CDR3 sequences in the sample, under 5.5% were seen once. Source material: blood, either unsorted or a sorted T cell fraction (not recorded which). The rearrangement joins TRBV3-1 to TRBJ2-6, with D perhaps matching TRBD1 (5 bases). The receptor's source is a male donor with ankylosing spondylitis. The CDR3 DNA reads TGTGCCAGCAGCGCCTTCAGGGACTCTGGGGCCAACGTCCTGACTTTC. It codes for CASSAFRDSGANVLTF.